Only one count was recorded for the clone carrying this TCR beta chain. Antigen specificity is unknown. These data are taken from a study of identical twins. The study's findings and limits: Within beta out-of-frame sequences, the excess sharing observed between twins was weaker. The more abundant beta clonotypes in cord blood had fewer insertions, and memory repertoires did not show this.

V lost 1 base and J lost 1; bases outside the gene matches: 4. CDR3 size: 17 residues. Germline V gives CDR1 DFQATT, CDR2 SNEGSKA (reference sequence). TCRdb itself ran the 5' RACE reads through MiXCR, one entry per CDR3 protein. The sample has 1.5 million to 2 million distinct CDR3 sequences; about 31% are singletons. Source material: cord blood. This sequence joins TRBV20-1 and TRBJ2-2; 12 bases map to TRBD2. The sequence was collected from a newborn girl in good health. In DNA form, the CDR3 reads TGCAGTGCTAGAGCGGCTAGCGGGGGGGAGAACACCGGGGAGCTGTTTTTT. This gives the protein CSARAASGGENTGELFF.